These T cell receptor beta chains were read from a single sample in a study of vaccination effects on CD4 cells after COVID-19. Clones were read by immunoSEQ multiplex PCR, and TCRdb kept only the in-frame ones, dropping some. The sample records about 73,000 clones, 78% being singletons. These receptors have no identified antigens. The material sequenced was CD4+ T cells from PBMCs cultured with SARS-CoV-2 spike peptides, taken before COVID-19 vaccination. The source of these receptors is a human donor who received a COVID-19 vaccine. Both conserved end residues are part of each CDR3. For some rows the clone size is stated as once, few or many, or as a class when expanded; others skip it.

. TRBJ2-5 TRBV11-2 CASSLFPQWGYQETQYF
few TRBJ1-2 TRBV7-2 CASTLGGGGGRGYTF
. TRBJ2-1 TRBV7-3 CASSPSLLKYNEQFF
. TRBJ2-2 TRBV24-1 CATSDSGGPNTGELFF
. TRBJ2-5 TRBV5-4 CASSLLLLGPETQYF
. TRBJ2-5 TRBV7-3 CASSSGYSGETQYF
. TRBJ1-2 TRBV12-3/TRBV12-4 CASSLGGGYTF
few TRBJ1-5 TRBV4-3 CASSQEEGQPQHF
. TRBJ1-1 TRBV30 CAWRPGQGVRNTEAFF
. TRBJ2-5 TRBV3-1/TRBV3-2 CASSQAPGLGETQYF
. TRBJ1-2 TRBV4-1 CASSQAQTLRGYGYTF
few TRBJ2-5 TRBV7-2 CASSPNAGLAGRQYF
. TRBJ2-2 TRBV15 CATSRDSAASNTGELFF
. TRBJ2-2 TRBV11-2 CASRQRPGQSNTGELFF
. TRBJ1-5 TRBV2 CASSEQGMLGQPQHF
. TRBJ2-5 TRBV5-8 CASSWSRTSGGQETQYF
. TRBJ2-3 TRBV11-2 CASSLGLEARDTQYF